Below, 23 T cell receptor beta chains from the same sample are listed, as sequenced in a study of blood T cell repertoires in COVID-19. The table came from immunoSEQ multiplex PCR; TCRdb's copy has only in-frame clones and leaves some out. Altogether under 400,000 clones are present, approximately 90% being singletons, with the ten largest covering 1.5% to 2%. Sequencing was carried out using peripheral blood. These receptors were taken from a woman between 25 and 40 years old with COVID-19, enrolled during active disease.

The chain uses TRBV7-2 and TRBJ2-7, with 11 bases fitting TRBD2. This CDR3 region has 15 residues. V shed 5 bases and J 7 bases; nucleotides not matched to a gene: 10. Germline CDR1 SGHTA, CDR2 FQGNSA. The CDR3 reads CASSRGTSGEREQYF. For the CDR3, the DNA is TGTGCCAGCAGCCGGGGGACTAGCGGAGAAAGGGAGCAGTACTTC.

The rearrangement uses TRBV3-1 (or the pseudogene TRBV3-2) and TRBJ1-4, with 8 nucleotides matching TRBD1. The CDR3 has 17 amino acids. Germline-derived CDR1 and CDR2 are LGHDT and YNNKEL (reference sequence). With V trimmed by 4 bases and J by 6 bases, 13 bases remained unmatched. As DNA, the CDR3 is TGTGCCAGCAGCCCCGTCCCGGGACAGGTTCAAGATGAAAAACTGTTTTTT. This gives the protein CASSPVPGQVQDEKLFF.

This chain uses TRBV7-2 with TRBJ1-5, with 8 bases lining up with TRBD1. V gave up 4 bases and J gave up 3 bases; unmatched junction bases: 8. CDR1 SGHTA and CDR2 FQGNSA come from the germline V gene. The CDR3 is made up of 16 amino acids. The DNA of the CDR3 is TGTGCCAGCAGCTCCGGCGGCAGGGGGCCCAATCAGCCCCAGCATTTT. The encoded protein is CASSSGGRGPNQPQHF. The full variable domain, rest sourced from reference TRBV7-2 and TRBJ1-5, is GAGVSQSPSNKVTEKGKDVELRCDPISGHTALYWYRQSLGQGLEFLIYFQGNSAPDKSGLPSDRFSAERTGGSVSTLTIQRTQQEDSAVYLCASSSGGRGPNQPQHFGDGTRLSIL.

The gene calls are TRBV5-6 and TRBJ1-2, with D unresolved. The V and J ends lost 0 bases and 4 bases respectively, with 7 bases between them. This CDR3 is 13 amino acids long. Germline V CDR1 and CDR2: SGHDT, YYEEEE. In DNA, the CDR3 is TGTGCCAGCAGCTTGGCCCAAGCCTATGGCTACACCTTC. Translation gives CASSLAQAYGYTF.

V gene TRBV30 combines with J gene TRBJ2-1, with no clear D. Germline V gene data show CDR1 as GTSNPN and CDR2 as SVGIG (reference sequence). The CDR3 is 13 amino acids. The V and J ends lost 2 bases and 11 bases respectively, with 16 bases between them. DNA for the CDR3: TGTGCCTGGAGTACCCCTCCGCTAGGCAAGCAGTTCTTC. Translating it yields CAWSTPPLGKQFF. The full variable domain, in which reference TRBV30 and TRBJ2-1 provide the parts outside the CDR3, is SQTIHQWPATLVQPVGSPLSLECTVEGTSNPNLYWYRQAAGRGLQLLFYSVGIGQISSEVPQNLSASRPQDRQFILSSKKLLLSDSGFYLCAWSTPPLGKQFFGPGTRLTVL.

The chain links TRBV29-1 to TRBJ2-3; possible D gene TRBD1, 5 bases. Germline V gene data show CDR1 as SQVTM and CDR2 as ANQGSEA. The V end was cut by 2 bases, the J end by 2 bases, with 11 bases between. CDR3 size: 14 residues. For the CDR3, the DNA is TGCAGCGTTGAACCTGACAGAGCCACAGATACGCAGTATTTT. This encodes CSVEPDRATDTQYF.

In nucleotides, the CDR3 is TGCGCCAGCAGCTTAGAGGGGGCCGGCAATCAGCCCCAGCATTTT. It is translated as CASSLEGAGNQPQHF. V and J are TRBV5-1 and TRBJ1-5; 7 bases align to TRBD1. V gave up 2 bases and J gave up 2 bases; unmatched junction bases: 4. Germline V gene lookup returns CDR1 SGHRS and CDR2 YFSETQ. CDR3 size: 15 residues.

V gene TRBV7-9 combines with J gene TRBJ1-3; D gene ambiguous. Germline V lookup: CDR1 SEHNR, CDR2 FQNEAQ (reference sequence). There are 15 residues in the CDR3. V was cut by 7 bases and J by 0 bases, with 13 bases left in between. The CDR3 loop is CASKAWADSGNTIYF. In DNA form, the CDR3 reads TGTGCCAGCAAAGCATGGGCCGACTCTGGAAACACCATATATTTT.

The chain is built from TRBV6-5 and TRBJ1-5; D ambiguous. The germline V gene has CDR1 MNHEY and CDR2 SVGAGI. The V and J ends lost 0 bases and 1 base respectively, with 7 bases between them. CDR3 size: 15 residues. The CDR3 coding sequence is TGTGCCAGCAGTTACTCATACAGCAGCAATCAGCCCCAGCATTTT. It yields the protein CASSYSYSSNQPQHF.

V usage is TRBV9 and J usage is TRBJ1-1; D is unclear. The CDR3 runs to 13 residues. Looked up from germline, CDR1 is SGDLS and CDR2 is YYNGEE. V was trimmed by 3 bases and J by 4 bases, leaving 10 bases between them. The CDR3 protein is CASSGGGSTEAFF. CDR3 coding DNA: TGTGCCAGCAGCGGGGGAGGGAGCACTGAAGCTTTCTTT.

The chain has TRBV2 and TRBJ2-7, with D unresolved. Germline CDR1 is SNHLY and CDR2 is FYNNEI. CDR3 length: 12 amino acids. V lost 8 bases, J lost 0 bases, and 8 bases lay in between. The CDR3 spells CASGWASYEQYV. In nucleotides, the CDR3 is TGTGCCAGCGGGTGGGCCTCCTACGAGCAGTACGTC.

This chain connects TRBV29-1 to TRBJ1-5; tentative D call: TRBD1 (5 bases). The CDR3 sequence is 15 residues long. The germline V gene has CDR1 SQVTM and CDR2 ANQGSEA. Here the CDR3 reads CRVASDSLSNQPQHF. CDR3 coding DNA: TGCAGAGTAGCCTCTGACAGTCTCAGCAATCAGCCCCAGCATTTT. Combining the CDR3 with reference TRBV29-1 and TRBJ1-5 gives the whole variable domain SAVISQKPSRDICQRGTSLTIQCQVDSQVTMMFWYRQQPGQSLTLIATANQGSEATYESGFVIDKFPISRPNLTFSTLTVSNMSPEDSSIYLCRVASDSLSNQPQHFGDGTRLSIL.

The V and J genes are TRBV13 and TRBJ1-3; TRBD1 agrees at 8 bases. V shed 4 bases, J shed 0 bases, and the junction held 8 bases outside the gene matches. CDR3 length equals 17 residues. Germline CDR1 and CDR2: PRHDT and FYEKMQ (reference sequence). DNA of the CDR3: TGTGCCAGCAGCTCCATAGGGACAGGTCTCTCTGGAAACACCATATATTTT. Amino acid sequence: CASSSIGTGLSGNTIYF.

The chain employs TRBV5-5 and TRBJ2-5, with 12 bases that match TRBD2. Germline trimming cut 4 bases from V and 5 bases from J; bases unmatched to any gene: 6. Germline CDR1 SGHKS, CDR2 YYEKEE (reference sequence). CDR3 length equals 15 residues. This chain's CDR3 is CASSRLAGEEETQYF. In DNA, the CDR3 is TGTGCCAGCAGCCGACTAGCGGGGGAGGAGGAGACCCAGTACTTC. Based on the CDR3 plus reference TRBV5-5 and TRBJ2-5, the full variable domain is DAGVTQSPTHLIKTRGQQVTLRCSPISGHKSVSWYQQVLGQGPQFIFQYYEKEERGRGNFPDRFSARQFPNYSSELNVNALLLGDSALYLCASSRLAGEEETQYFGPGTRLLVL.

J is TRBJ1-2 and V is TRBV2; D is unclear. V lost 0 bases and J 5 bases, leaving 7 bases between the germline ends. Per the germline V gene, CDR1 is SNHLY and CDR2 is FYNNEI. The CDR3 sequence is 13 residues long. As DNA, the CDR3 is TGTGCCAGCAGTGAAGCGCTACGTTATGGCTACACCTTC. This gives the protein CASSEALRYGYTF. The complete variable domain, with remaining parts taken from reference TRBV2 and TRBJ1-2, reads EPEVTQTPSHQVTQMGQEVILRCVPISNHLYFYWYRQILGQKVEFLVSFYNNEISEKSEIFDDQFSVERPDGSNFTLKIRSTKLEDSAMYFCASSEALRYGYTFGSGTRLTVV.

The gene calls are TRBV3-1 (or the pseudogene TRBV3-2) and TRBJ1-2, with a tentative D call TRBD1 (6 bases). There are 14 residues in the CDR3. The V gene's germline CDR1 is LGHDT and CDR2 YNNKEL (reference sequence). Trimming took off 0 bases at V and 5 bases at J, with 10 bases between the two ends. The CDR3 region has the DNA TGTGCCAGCAGCCAAGAATCCAGGGGTTATGGCTACACCTTC. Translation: CASSQESRGYGYTF.

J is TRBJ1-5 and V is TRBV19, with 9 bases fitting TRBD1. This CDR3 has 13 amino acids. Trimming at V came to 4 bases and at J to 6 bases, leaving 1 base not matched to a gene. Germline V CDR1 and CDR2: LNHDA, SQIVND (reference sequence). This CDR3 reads CASSNRGRQPQHF. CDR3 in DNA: TGTGCCAGTAGTAACAGGGGGCGTCAGCCCCAGCATTTT. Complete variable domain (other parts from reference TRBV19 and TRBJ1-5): DGGITQSPKYLFRKEGQNVTLSCEQNLNHDAMYWYRQDPGQGLRLIYYSQIVNDFQKGDIAEGYSVSREKKESFPLTVTSAQKNPTAFYLCASSNRGRQPQHFGDGTRLSIL.

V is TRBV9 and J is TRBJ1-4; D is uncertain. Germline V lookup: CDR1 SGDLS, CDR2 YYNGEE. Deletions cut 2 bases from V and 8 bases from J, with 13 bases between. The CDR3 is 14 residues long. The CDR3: CASSVGQREEKLFF. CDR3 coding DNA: TGTGCCAGCAGCGTTGGCCAGCGGGAGGAAAAACTGTTTTTT.

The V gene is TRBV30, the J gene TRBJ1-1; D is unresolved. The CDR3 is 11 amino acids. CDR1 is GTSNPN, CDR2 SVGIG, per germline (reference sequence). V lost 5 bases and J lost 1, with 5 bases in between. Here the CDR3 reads CAWGKNTEAFF. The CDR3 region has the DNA TGTGCCTGGGGCAAGAACACTGAAGCTTTCTTT.

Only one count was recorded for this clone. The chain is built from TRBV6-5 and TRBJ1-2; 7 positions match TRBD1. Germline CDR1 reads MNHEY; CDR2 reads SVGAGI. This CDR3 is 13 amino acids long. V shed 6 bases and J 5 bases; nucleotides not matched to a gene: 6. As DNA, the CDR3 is TGTGCCAGCAGACCCGGACAGGTGTATGGCTACACCTTC. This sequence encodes CASRPGQVYGYTF.

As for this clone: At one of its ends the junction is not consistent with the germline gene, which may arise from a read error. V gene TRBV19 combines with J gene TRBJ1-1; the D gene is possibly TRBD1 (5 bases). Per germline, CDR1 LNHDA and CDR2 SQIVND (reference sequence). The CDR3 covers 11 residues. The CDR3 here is CASSRGNRFLF. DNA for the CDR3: TGTGCCAGTAGTAGGGGAAACAGGTTTCTCTTT.

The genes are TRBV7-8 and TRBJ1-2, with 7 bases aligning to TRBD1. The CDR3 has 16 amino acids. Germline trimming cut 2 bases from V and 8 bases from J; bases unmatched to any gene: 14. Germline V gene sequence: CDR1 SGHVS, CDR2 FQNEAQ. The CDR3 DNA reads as TGTGCCAGCAGCTTAAGCCCACTTGACAGGGAGTGGGGCTACACCTTC. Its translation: CASSLSPLDREWGYTF.

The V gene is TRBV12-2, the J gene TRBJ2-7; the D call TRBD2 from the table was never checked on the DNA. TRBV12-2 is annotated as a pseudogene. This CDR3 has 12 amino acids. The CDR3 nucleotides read TGTGCAAGTCGCTCTGTAAACGGCGAGCAGTACGTC. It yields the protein CASRSVNGEQYV.